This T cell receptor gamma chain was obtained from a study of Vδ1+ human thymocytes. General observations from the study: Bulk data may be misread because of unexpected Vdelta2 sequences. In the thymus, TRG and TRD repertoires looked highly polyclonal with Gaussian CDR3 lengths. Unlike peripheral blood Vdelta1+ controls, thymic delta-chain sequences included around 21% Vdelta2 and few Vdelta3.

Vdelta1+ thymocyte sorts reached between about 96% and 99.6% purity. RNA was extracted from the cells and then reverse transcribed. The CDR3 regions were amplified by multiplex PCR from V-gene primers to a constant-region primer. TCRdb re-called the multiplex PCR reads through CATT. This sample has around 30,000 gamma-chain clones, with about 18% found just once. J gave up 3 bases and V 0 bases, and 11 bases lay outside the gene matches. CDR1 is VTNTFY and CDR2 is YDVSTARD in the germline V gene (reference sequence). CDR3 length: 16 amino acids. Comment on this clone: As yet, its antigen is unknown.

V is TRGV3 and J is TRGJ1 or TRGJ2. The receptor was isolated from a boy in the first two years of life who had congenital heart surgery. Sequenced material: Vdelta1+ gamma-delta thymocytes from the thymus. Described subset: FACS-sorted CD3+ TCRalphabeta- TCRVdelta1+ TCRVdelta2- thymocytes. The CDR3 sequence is CATWDRPHPSYYKKLF. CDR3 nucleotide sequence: TGTGCCACCTGGGACAGGCCCCATCCCAGTTATTATAAGAAACTCTTT.